This T cell receptor beta chain was identified in a study of shared clonotypes between healthy human individuals. Findings and caveats of the study: Clonotypes shared by all four donors outscored non-shared clonotypes in generation probability.

Of note for this clone: Antigen specificity is unknown.

A deep-level run was used for the assay. Sequenced by immunoSEQ multiplex PCR; TCRdb stores in-frame clones only, minus some. The data show 1.4 million to 1.5 million clones, roughly 96% seen once. Caucasian adults living in Nashville, Tennessee, provided all samples. Germline loops: CDR1 MGHDK, CDR2 SYGVNS. This CDR3 has 16 amino acids. V was shortened by 4 bases and J by 12 bases, with 27 bases between the two germline ends. The specimen was naive CD4+ T cells sorted from blood. The subset is: CD45RA+ positively selected. The chain combines TRBV25-1 with TRBJ2-5, with D tentatively TRBD1 (6 bases). The TCR originated in a man aged 25 to 45 in good health. In DNA form, the CDR3 reads TGTGCCAGCAGTGGCAACCTACCGGGACAACAGGGAAGGGAGTACTTC. Protein product: CASSGNLPGQQGREYF. Full variable domain (remainder filled in from reference TRBV25-1 and TRBJ2-5): EADIYQTPRYLVIGTGKKITLECSQTMGHDKMYWYQQDPGMELHLIHYSYGVNSTEKGDLSSESTVSRIRTEHFPLTLESARPSHTSQYLCASSGNLPGQQGREYFGPGTRLLVL.